These 30 T cell receptor beta chains came from one sample sequenced in a study of blood T cell repertoires in COVID-19. TCRdb keeps only in-frame clones here, not all; method: immunoSEQ multiplex PCR. Altogether fewer than 200,000 clones are present, roughly four fifths being singletons, with the ten largest covering 7.5% to 9.5%. Material: peripheral blood. Receptors originate from a man aged 35 to 55 who had recovered from COVID-19.

The rearrangement uses TRBV29-1 and TRBJ2-1, with 9 bases fitting TRBD2. The germline gives CDR1 SQVTM, CDR2 ANQGSEA. The CDR3 extends over 16 amino acids. V dropped 7 bases and J dropped 6; count of bases not matched to a gene: 16. This chain's CDR3 is CSALSGWRGGLNEQFF. The CDR3 coding sequence is TGCAGCGCATTGAGCGGTTGGCGGGGGGGTCTCAATGAGCAGTTCTTC.

This clone was seen only once. The chain couples TRBV6-2 or TRBV6-3 to TRBJ2-5; a weak D match, TRBD1 (6 bases). The CDR3 length is 15 residues. Trimming took off 6 bases at V and 4 bases at J, with 18 bases between the two ends. The germline gives CDR1 MNHEY, CDR2 SVGEGT. The CDR3 loop reads CASSDRSQNGETQYF. The CDR3 region has the DNA TGTGCCAGCAGCGACAGGAGTCAGAACGGAGAGACCCAGTACTTC.

This clone was picked up a small number of times. The gene calls are TRBV2 and TRBJ1-2, with 7 bases matching TRBD1. Germline values: CDR1 SNHLY, CDR2 FYNNEI. Trimming removed 6 bases from V and 2 bases from J; junction bases left unmatched: 6. The CDR3 loop spans 14 amino acids. The CDR3 DNA reads TGTGCCAGCAGCCGGGGACAGACCAACTATGGCTACACCTTC. This sequence encodes CASSRGQTNYGYTF.

As concerns this clone: Other DNA sequences in this specimen translate into the identical CDR3. This chain's CDR3 is CASSPRLNTEAFF. The CDR3 nucleotides are TGCGCCAGCAGCCCCAGATTGAACACTGAAGCTTTCTTT. The chain recombines TRBV4-1 with TRBJ1-1, with D unresolved. Germline V gives CDR1 MGHRA, CDR2 YSYEKL. V lost 4 bases, J lost 0 bases, and 6 bases lay in between. CDR3 length: 13 residues.

This clone was counted once. The CDR3 protein is CASSYGETQYF. The CDR3 DNA reads as TGTGCCAGCAGCTACGGGGAGACCCAGTACTTC. V and J are TRBV5-6 and TRBJ2-5; D ambiguous. This CDR3 has 11 amino acids. CDR1 is SGHDT, CDR2 YYEEEE, per germline. The V and J ends lost 3 bases and 5 bases respectively, with 5 bases between them.

This clone occurred a few times. This chain connects TRBV27 to TRBJ2-2, with unresolved D. Germline V CDR1 and CDR2: MNHEY, SMNVEV (reference sequence). The CDR3 extends over 12 amino acids. Between the trimmed V and J ends, which lost 2 bases and 7 bases, there was a span of 5 bases. CDR3 sequence: CASSLVNGELFF. DNA of the CDR3: TGTGCCAGCAGTTTAGTCAACGGGGAGCTGTTTTTT.

The gene calls are TRBV7-9 and TRBJ2-1; 9 bases align to TRBD1. The germline gives CDR1 SEHNR, CDR2 FQNEAQ (reference sequence). The J segment lost 6 bases and the V segment lost 5 bases, leaving 11 bases of the junction unmatched. The CDR3 extends over 16 amino acids. CDR3 coding DNA: TGTGCCAGCAGCCACCCGGGACAGGGCATTACCAATGAGCAGTTCTTC. Its protein product is CASSHPGQGITNEQFF.

The rearrangement links TRBV6-5 to TRBJ2-5, with TRBD1 as a possible D gene (5 bases). V was trimmed by 6 bases and J by 4 bases, leaving 18 bases between them. There are 15 residues in the CDR3. CDR1 is MNHEY, CDR2 SVGAGI, per germline. The CDR3 spells CASSFRGRARETQYF. As DNA, the CDR3 is TGTGCCAGCAGCTTTAGGGGCAGGGCGAGAGAGACCCAGTACTTC.

V gene TRBV7-6 combines with J gene TRBJ2-3; D uncertain. The CDR3 is made up of 13 amino acids. Trimming took 6 bases from V and 3 from J, leaving 10 bases between them. Germline V gene sequence: CDR1 SGHVS, CDR2 FNYEAQ. CDR3 loop: CASSHGLTDTQYF. The CDR3 bases are TGTGCCAGCAGTCATGGCCTTACAGATACGCAGTATTTT.

This rearrangement joins TRBV10-2 to TRBJ1-5; TRBD1 agrees at 7 bases. V gave up 8 bases and J gave up 4 bases; unmatched junction bases: 5. The CDR3 runs 13 residues. Per the germline V gene, CDR1 is WSHSY and CDR2 is SAAADI. CDR3 nucleotide sequence: TGCGCCAGCTCCGGGACAGTTAATCAGCCCCAGCATTTT. This translates into CASSGTVNQPQHF.

This clone has ten or more counts. The chain carries TRBV28 and TRBJ1-1, with 7 bases lining up with TRBD1. Germline CDR1 reads MDHEN; CDR2 reads SYDVKM. The CDR3 extends over 15 amino acids. The trim removed 1 base at V and 8 bases at J, leaving 10 bases unmatched. CDR3 nucleotides: TGTGCCAGCAGTTTATACAGCTCGTACAGGGGAGAAGCTTTCTTT. As protein: CASSLYSSYRGEAFF. Full variable domain (rest looked up from reference TRBV28 and TRBJ1-1): DVKVTQSSRYLVKRTGEKVFLECVQDMDHENMFWYRQDPGLGLRLIYFSYDVKMKEKGDIPEGYSVSREKKERFSLILESASTNQTSMYLCASSLYSSYRGEAFFGQGTRLTVV.

The rearrangement uses TRBV4-3 and TRBJ2-5, with D maybe TRBD1 (5 bases). V lost 0 bases, J lost 5 bases, and 19 bases lay in between. The CDR3 consists of 17 residues. Germline CDR1 reads LGHNA; CDR2 reads YSLEER. Here the CDR3 DNA reads TGCGCCAGCAGCCAAGATACAGGTTCTTTTCTTCTGGAGACCCAGTACTTC. Residues: CASSQDTGSFLLETQYF.

The CDR3 region has the DNA TGTGCCAGCAGTTCAGATGAGGGGGATGAAGCTTTCTTT. It is translated as CASSSDEGDEAFF. The chain is built from TRBV6-6 and TRBJ1-1, with D maybe TRBD1 (6 bases). This CDR3 has 13 residues. The germline V gene encodes CDR1 MNHNY and CDR2 SVGAGI (reference sequence). The germline V and J ends were trimmed by 4 bases and 7 bases, with 13 bases remaining between them.

This clone was observed once. The V gene is TRBV4-2, the J gene TRBJ2-7; perhaps TRBD1 as D (7 bases). The CDR3 covers 16 residues. Trimming left V 0 bases short and J 6 bases short, with 18 bases between. The germline gives CDR1 LGHNA, CDR2 YNFKEQ. The CDR3 reads CASSQEAGGTYPEQYF. The DNA of the CDR3 is TGTGCCAGCAGCCAAGAGGCAGGGGGGACCTATCCCGAGCAGTACTTC.

The chain employs TRBV29-1 and TRBJ1-2, with 9 nucleotides matching TRBD1. The CDR3 contains 12 residues. The germline V gene encodes CDR1 SQVTM and CDR2 ANQGSEA. Germline trimming cut 2 bases from V and 8 bases from J; bases unmatched to any gene: 3. The CDR3 here is CSVENRGQGYTF. CDR3 in DNA: TGCAGCGTTGAAAACAGGGGGCAGGGCTACACCTTC.

V usage is TRBV6-5 and J usage is TRBJ1-5, with D hard to call. Trimming left V 3 bases short and J 4 bases short, with 7 bases between. Per germline, CDR1 MNHEY and CDR2 SVGAGI. The CDR3 has 13 amino acids. The CDR3 coding sequence is TGTGCCAGCAGTTATGGAGGAAATCAGCCCCAGCATTTT. Translating it yields CASSYGGNQPQHF.

The V gene is TRBV5-6, the J gene TRBJ2-5; the D gene is possibly TRBD1 (6 bases). The CDR3 totals 13 residues. Germline V gene data show CDR1 as SGHDT and CDR2 as YYEEEE. The V end was cut by 3 bases, the J end by 7 bases, with 13 bases between. In DNA form, the CDR3 reads TGTGCCAGCAGCTCCCCAGGGGTTGGGACCCAGTACTTC. Its protein is CASSSPGVGTQYF.

CDR3 DNA: TGTGCCAGCAGCCAAGAAGCGTCAGGGGCCTACGAGCAGTACTTC. This sequence encodes CASSQEASGAYEQYF. The V call is TRBV4-2, the J call TRBJ2-7; maybe TRBD1 (6 bases). Trimming stripped 0 bases from V and 2 bases from J, with 11 bases between. This CDR3 region has 15 residues. CDR1 and CDR2 from the germline V gene are LGHNA and YNFKEQ.

The chain combines TRBV4-3 with TRBJ1-1; D not resolved. Deletions cut 1 base from V and 6 bases from J, with 9 bases between. CDR3 size: 13 residues. Germline assignment: CDR1 LGHNA and CDR2 YSLEER. CDR3 DNA sequence: TGCGCCAGCAGCCAAGGAGGGTTGGCTGAAGCTTTCTTT. Translating gives CASSQGGLAEAFF.

The chain is built from TRBV5-4 and TRBJ1-1; tentative D call: TRBD1 (5 bases). In germline, CDR1 is SGHNT, CDR2 YYREEE (reference sequence). Trimming took off 4 bases at V and 1 base at J, with 8 bases between the two ends. The CDR3 is 13 amino acids. The CDR3 region is CASSGRANTEAFF. CDR3 DNA: TGTGCCAGCAGCGGCAGGGCGAACACTGAAGCTTTCTTT. The whole variable domain, remainder taken from reference TRBV5-4 and TRBJ1-1, is ETGVTQSPTHLIKTRGQQVTLRCSSQSGHNTVSWYQQALGQGPQFIFQYYREEENGRGNFPPRFSGLQFPNYSSELNVNALELDDSALYLCASSGRANTEAFFGQGTRLTVV.

The chain employs TRBV7-8 and TRBJ1-6; D is perhaps TRBD1 (5 bases). CDR1 and CDR2 (germline): SGHVS, FQNEAQ. V lost 5 bases and J lost 0, with 26 bases in between. This CDR3 is built from 21 residues. The CDR3 here is CASSQQNFKFRDGSYNSPLHF. The CDR3 DNA reads TGTGCCAGCAGCCAGCAAAACTTCAAATTCAGGGATGGCTCCTATAATTCACCCCTCCACTTT.

The J gene is TRBJ1-2, the V gene TRBV2; 9 bases match TRBD1. Per the germline V gene, CDR1 is SNHLY and CDR2 is FYNNEI. The CDR3 is 14 amino acids. The V and J ends lost 6 bases and 4 bases, in that order; junction bases with no gene match: 6. The CDR3 region has the DNA TGTGCCAGCAGACTACAGGGGGCCGGCTATGGCTACACCTTC. Its protein product is CASRLQGAGYGYTF.

This chain uses TRBV25-1 with TRBJ1-2; TRBD1 aligns across 8 bases. This CDR3 comprises 15 residues. The germline V gene has CDR1 MGHDK and CDR2 SYGVNS. Unmatched junction bases numbered 7, after V lost 1 base and J lost 6 bases. The CDR3 protein is CASSEWAGGGNGYTF. For the CDR3, the DNA is TGTGCCAGCAGTGAATGGGCAGGGGGCGGGAATGGCTACACCTTC.

The CDR3, as DNA: TGCGCCAGCAGCATAGGGACTAGCGAGGCCTACGAGCAGTACTTC. It translates to CASSIGTSEAYEQYF. The V call is TRBV4-3, the J call TRBJ2-7; 10 bases agree with TRBD2. V was pared by 5 bases and J by 2 bases, with 6 bases of the junction left unmatched. The CDR3 has 15 residues. The germline CDR1 and CDR2 sequences are LGHNA and YSLEER.

This clone was observed a single time. This sequence joins TRBV9 and TRBJ1-1; TRBD1 aligns across 9 bases. Germline CDR1 is SGDLS and CDR2 is YYNGEE. With 4 bases clipped from V and 7 bases from J, the junction kept 8 bases outside the gene matches. The CDR3 runs 14 residues. CDR3 nucleotides: TGTGCCAGCAGCCCTACCGGGACAGGGATTGAAGCTTTCTTT. Protein: CASSPTGTGIEAFF.

The chain employs TRBV7-2 and TRBJ2-5; 8 nucleotides agree with TRBD1. The CDR3 loop spans 14 amino acids. Trimming removed 7 bases from V and 2 bases from J; junction bases left unmatched: 6. Germline CDR1 is SGHTA and CDR2 is FQGNSA. Here the CDR3 reads CASNPDRVQETQYF. In nucleotides, the CDR3 is TGTGCCAGCAACCCGGACAGGGTACAAGAGACCCAGTACTTC.

The CDR3 sequence: CASSLEQGTEAFF. CDR3 coding DNA: TGTGCCAGCAGCTTAGAGCAGGGCACTGAAGCTTTCTTT. The chain uses TRBV7-2 and TRBJ1-1; the D gene is possibly TRBD1 (5 bases). Germline CDR1 and CDR2: SGHTA and FQGNSA. Trimming took off 1 base at V and 4 bases at J, with 7 bases between the two ends. There are 13 residues in the CDR3.

The chain is built from TRBV5-6 and TRBJ2-5; tentatively, D is TRBD2 (5 bases). Per the germline V gene, CDR1 is SGHDT and CDR2 is YYEEEE. V lost 0 bases and J lost 0, with 9 bases in between. The CDR3 has 15 amino acids. The CDR3 region is CASSLGRTYQETQYF. As DNA, the CDR3 is TGTGCCAGCAGCTTGGGCAGGACTTACCAAGAGACCCAGTACTTC.

This clone was found a few times. CDR3 sequence (DNA): TGTGCCAGCAGTTTAACCCCTACCAACACTGAAGCTTTCTTT. As protein: CASSLTPTNTEAFF. This chain joins TRBV28 and TRBJ1-1, with D hard to call. Looked up from germline, CDR1 is MDHEN and CDR2 is SYDVKM. This CDR3 is built from 14 residues. Trimming cost V 2 bases and J 2 bases, with 9 bases left between them.

The rearrangement joins TRBV15 to TRBJ1-4; tentative D call: TRBD1 (6 bases). The germline V gene has CDR1 LNHNV and CDR2 YYDKDF (reference sequence). Trimming cost V 2 bases and J 4 bases, with 11 bases left between them. This CDR3 contains 15 residues. The CDR3 nucleotides read TGTGCCACCAGCAGAAATACAGGGAGTAATGAAAAACTGTTTTTT. Protein product: CATSRNTGSNEKLFF.